The 11 T cell receptor beta chains below were found in one sample sequenced in a study of blood T cells in healthy people across ages (dated by TCRdb to between 2014 and 2016). Receptor amplification or capture employed 5' RACE. The sequencer was an Illumina HiSeq 2500. A second PCR of about 7 to 12 cycles was run with a J-beta primer mix and a sample-barcoded 5' primer. The public reads were quality trimmed at Q25 with fastp and then assembled into clones with MiXCR by TCRdb, keeping productive beta chains. Each record represents a unique CDR3 protein, reported with the most common genes and DNA among its rows. The sample includes about 680,000 distinct CDR3 sequences, with approximately 50% observed a single time. The ten largest clones represent under 35% of the sample. The specimen sequenced was blood. The receptors were gathered from a woman aged 55-75 years in good health.

This clonotype was found many times. A single base separates this from a much larger clone, so it may be a read error. The chain has TRBV4-3 and TRBJ1-2; weak D call: TRBD1 (6 bases). Germline V gene sequence: CDR1 LGHNA, CDR2 YSLEER. The CDR3 spans 16 residues. V lost 0 bases, J lost 4 bases, and 15 bases lay in between. The chain's CDR3 is CASSQDAAGAAYGYTF. CDR3 bases: TGCGCCAGCAGCCAAGATGCGGCAGGGGCCGCCTATGGCTACACCTTC.

This clonotype occurred many times. The V gene is TRBV28, the J gene TRBJ2-7; D is unresolved. V lost 6 bases to trimming and J lost 4 bases, with 10 bases between them. Germline V gene lookup returns CDR1 MDHEN and CDR2 SYDVKM. The CDR3 is 12 amino acids. The CDR3 region has the DNA TGTGCCAGCAGAAACACCGTTTACGAGCAGTACTTC. It translates to CASRNTVYEQYF. Complete variable domain (other parts from reference TRBV28 and TRBJ2-7): DVKVTQSSRYLVKRTGEKVFLECVQDMDHENMFWYRQDPGLGLRLIYFSYDVKMKEKGDIPEGYSVSREKKERFSLILESASTNQTSMYLCASRNTVYEQYFGPGTRLTVT.

The rearrangement joins TRBV27 to TRBJ2-3; unclear D gene. Germline V CDR1 and CDR2: MNHEY, SMNVEV (reference sequence). The CDR3 runs to 14 residues. The germline V and J ends were trimmed by 6 bases and 2 bases, with 12 bases remaining between them. CDR3 sequence (DNA): TGTGCCAGCAGCTGGAGTTTAGTCACAGATACGCAGTATTTT. Translation: CASSWSLVTDTQYF.

The V call is TRBV7-2, the J call TRBJ1-4; no reliable D call. V lost 0 bases to trimming and J lost 3 bases, with 8 bases between them. Germline values: CDR1 SGHTA, CDR2 FQGNSA. There are 15 residues in the CDR3. The CDR3 reads CASSLALGSNEKLFF. The CDR3 region has the DNA TGTGCCAGCAGCTTAGCGCTGGGATCTAATGAAAAACTGTTTTTT.

V gene TRBV9 combines with J gene TRBJ1-1; unclear D gene. Trimming pared 3 bases from V and 1 base from J, leaving 10 bases between. The V gene's germline CDR1 is SGDLS and CDR2 YYNGEE. The CDR3 is 14 residues long. The DNA for the CDR3 is TGTGCCAGCAGCGCTAGTCCCCAGAACACTGAAGCTTTCTTT. Protein sequence: CASSASPQNTEAFF.

The chain links TRBV10-3 to TRBJ2-1, with D maybe TRBD1 (5 bases). V gave up 4 bases and J gave up 5 bases, with 12 bases separating them. CDR1 is ENHRY and CDR2 is SYGVKD in the germline V gene. This CDR3 has 14 amino acids. The CDR3 here is CAISGQGSHNEQFF. The CDR3 coding sequence is TGTGCCATCAGTGGGCAGGGATCCCACAATGAGCAGTTCTTC.

Worth noting for this clonotype: A much larger clone differs from this one at a single base, so this may be a read error. The genes are TRBV29-1 and TRBJ2-7; the D call may be TRBD1 or TRBD2 (5 bases each). V lost 2 bases to trimming and J lost 6 bases, with 26 bases between them. The CDR3 totals 17 residues. Per the germline V gene, CDR1 is SQVTM and CDR2 is ANQGSEA. CDR3 DNA: TGCAGCGTTGAATCGGGGTCCGGGCGATGGGGGAATAGCGAGCAGTACTTC. Its translation is CSVESGSGRWGNSEQYF.

The V and J genes are TRBV5-1 and TRBJ2-1; TRBD1 matches 10 bases. Germline values: CDR1 SGHRS, CDR2 YFSETQ. The CDR3 has 14 residues. The V segment lost 7 bases and the J segment 7 bases; nucleotides outside the gene matches: 8. CDR3 in amino acids: CASAGTGVTNEQFF. The DNA for the CDR3 is TGCGCCAGCGCCGGGACAGGGGTTACGAATGAGCAGTTCTTC.

The CDR3 DNA reads TGTGCCAGCAGTTTACTTAGCGGGAGTGGGGGAGATACGCAGTATTTT. It yields the protein CASSLLSGSGGDTQYF. The J gene is TRBJ2-3, the V gene TRBV7-8, with TRBD2 identical over 9 bases. CDR1 and CDR2 (germline): SGHVS, FQNEAQ. The CDR3 is made up of 16 amino acids. J lost 5 bases, V lost 6 bases, and 12 bases had no gene match.

This clonotype was picked up a small number of times. The rearrangement uses TRBV5-1 and TRBJ2-1, with D unresolved. The CDR3 is 15 amino acids. Germline assignment: CDR1 SGHRS and CDR2 YFSETQ. Trimming cost V 1 base and J 5 bases, with 13 bases left between them. In DNA form, the CDR3 reads TGCGCCAGCAGCTTGATGGATACGGGCCACAATGAGCAGTTCTTC. This codes for CASSLMDTGHNEQFF. Based on the CDR3 plus reference TRBV5-1 and TRBJ2-1, the full variable domain is KAGVTQTPRYLIKTRGQQVTLSCSPISGHRSVSWYQQTPGQGLQFLFEYFSETQRNKGNFPGRFSGRQFSNSRSEMNVSTLELGDSALYLCASSLMDTGHNEQFFGPGTRLTVL.

The chain employs TRBV12-3 or TRBV12-4 and TRBJ2-7; D remains unclear. Trimming took 6 bases from V and 6 from J, leaving 12 bases between them. The CDR3 is 12 amino acids. CDR3 protein: CASSHRVGEQYF. CDR3 nucleotide sequence: TGTGCCAGCAGCCACCGGGTTGGCGAGCAGTACTTC.